The clone carrying this T cell receptor beta chain was recorded a few times. What it binds is not known. Study-wide findings and caveats: Whole repertoires were not studied in the larger cohort, only one V-J beta rearrangement.

This CDR3 is built from 16 residues. CDR1 is SEHNR and CDR2 is FQNEAQ in the germline V gene (reference sequence). Trimming took off 4 bases at V and 5 bases at J, with 19 bases between the two ends. Semi-nested PCR with Nested Universal Primer A followed constant-region reverse priming of full-length variable regions. Using its own MiXCR run on the 5' RACE reads, TCRdb lists one record per CDR3 protein. The sample lists roughly 40,000 distinct CDR3 sequences, approximately 19% seen once, with approximately 3% in the top ten. The chain joins TRBV7-9 to TRBJ2-3; no clear D gene. The clonotype comes from a female donor with breast cancer. The sequencing input was naive CD4+ T cells sorted from a lymph node. The subset: naive CD4+ T cells, CD4+CD45RA+CD25-. Here the CDR3 reads CASSSIWTLERDTQYF. CDR3 DNA sequence: TGTGCCAGCAGCTCGATATGGACCCTAGAACGAGATACGCAGTATTTT. Using reference TRBV7-9 and TRBJ2-3 for the parts outside the CDR3, the full variable domain is DTGVSQNPRHKITKRGQNVTFRCDPISEHNRLYWYRQTLGQGPEFLTYFQNEAQLEKSRLLSDRFSAERPKGSFSTLEIQRTEQGDSAMYLCASSSIWTLERDTQYFGPGTRLTVL.